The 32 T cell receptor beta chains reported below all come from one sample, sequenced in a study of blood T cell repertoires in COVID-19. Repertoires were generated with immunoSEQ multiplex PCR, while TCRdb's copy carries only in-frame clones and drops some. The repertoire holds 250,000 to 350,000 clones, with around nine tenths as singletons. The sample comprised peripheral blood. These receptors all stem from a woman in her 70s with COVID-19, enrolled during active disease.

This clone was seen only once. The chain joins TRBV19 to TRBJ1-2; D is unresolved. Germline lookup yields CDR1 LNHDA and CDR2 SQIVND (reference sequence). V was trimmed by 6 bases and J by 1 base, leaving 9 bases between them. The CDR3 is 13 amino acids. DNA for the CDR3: TGTGCCAGTAGGGTCATAGATAACTATGGCTACACCTTC. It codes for CASRVIDNYGYTF.

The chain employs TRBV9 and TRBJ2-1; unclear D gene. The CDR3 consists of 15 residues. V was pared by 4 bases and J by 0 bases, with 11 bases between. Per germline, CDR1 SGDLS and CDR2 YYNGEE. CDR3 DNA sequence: TGTGCCAGCAGCTCGCGATCGAGCTCCTACAATGAGCAGTTCTTC. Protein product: CASSSRSSSYNEQFF.

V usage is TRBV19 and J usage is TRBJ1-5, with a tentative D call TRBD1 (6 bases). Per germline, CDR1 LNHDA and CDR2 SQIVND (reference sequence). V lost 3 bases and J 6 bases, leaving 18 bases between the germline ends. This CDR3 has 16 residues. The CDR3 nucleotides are TGTGCCAGTAGTATTTTTGGGGGCGTAGGTGGTCAGCCCCAGCATTTT. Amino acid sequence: CASSIFGGVGGQPQHF. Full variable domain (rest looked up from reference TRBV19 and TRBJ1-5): DGGITQSPKYLFRKEGQNVTLSCEQNLNHDAMYWYRQDPGQGLRLIYYSQIVNDFQKGDIAEGYSVSREKKESFPLTVTSAQKNPTAFYLCASSIFGGVGGQPQHFGDGTRLSIL.

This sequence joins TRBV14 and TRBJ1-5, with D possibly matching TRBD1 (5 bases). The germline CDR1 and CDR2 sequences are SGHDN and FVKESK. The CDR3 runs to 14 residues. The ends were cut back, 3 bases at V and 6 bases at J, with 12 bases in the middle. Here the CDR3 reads CASSHPWGGQPQHF. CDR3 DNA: TGTGCCAGCAGCCACCCATGGGGGGGTCAGCCCCAGCATTTT.

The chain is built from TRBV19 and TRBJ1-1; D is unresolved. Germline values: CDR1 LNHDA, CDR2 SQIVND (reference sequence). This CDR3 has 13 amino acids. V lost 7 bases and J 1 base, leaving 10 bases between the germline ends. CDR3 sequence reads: CASKEGQNTEAFF. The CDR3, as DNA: TGTGCCAGTAAGGAGGGCCAGAACACTGAAGCTTTCTTT.

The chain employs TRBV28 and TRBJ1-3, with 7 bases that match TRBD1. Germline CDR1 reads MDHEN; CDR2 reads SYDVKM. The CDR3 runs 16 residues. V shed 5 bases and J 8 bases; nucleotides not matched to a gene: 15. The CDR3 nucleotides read TGTGCCAGCAGTCCTGGACAGGCTCCCCGACGAGACACCATATATTTT. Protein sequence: CASSPGQAPRRDTIYF. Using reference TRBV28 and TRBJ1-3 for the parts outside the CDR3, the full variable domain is DVKVTQSSRYLVKRTGEKVFLECVQDMDHENMFWYRQDPGLGLRLIYFSYDVKMKEKGDIPEGYSVSREKKERFSLILESASTNQTSMYLCASSPGQAPRRDTIYFGEGSWLTVV.

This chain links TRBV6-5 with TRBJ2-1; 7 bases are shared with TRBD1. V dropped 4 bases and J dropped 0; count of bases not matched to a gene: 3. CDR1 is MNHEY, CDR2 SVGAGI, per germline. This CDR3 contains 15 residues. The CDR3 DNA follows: TGTGCCAGCAGTTCCGACAGGGACTCCTACAATGAGCAGTTCTTC. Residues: CASSSDRDSYNEQFF.

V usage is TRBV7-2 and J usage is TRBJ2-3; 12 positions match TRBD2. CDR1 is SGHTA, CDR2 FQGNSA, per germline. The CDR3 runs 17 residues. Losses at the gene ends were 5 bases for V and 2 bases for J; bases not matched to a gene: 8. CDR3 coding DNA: TGTGCCAGCAGCGTGACTAGCGGGGGATCCTACACAGATACGCAGTATTTT. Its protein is CASSVTSGGSYTDTQYF. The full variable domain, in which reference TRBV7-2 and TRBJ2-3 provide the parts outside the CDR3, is GAGVSQSPSNKVTEKGKDVELRCDPISGHTALYWYRQSLGQGLEFLIYFQGNSAPDKSGLPSDRFSAERTGGSVSTLTIQRTQQEDSAVYLCASSVTSGGSYTDTQYFGPGTRLTVL.

Here the CDR3 reads CASSSTPGVYNEQFF. CDR3 bases: TGTGCCAGTAGTTCCACGCCGGGAGTTTACAATGAGCAGTTCTTC. The gene calls are TRBV19 and TRBJ2-1; the D gene is possibly TRBD2 (6 bases). From germline, CDR1 is LNHDA and CDR2 SQIVND (reference sequence). Trimming shortened V by 5 bases and J by 4 bases, and 15 bases separated the two germline ends. The CDR3 covers 15 residues.

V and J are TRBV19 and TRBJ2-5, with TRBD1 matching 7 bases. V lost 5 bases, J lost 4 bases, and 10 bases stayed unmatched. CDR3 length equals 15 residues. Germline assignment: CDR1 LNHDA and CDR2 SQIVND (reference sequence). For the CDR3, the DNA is TGTGCCAGTAGTCCAATCGGACAGGCTTTAGAGACCCAGTACTTC. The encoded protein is CASSPIGQALETQYF. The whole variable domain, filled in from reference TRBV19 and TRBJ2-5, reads DGGITQSPKYLFRKEGQNVTLSCEQNLNHDAMYWYRQDPGQGLRLIYYSQIVNDFQKGDIAEGYSVSREKKESFPLTVTSAQKNPTAFYLCASSPIGQALETQYFGPGTRLLVL.

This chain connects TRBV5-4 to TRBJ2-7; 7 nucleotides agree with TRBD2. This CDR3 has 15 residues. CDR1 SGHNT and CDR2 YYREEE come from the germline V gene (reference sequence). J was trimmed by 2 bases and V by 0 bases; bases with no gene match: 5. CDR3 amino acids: CASSLGLAPTYEQYF. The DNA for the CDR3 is TGTGCCAGCAGCTTGGGACTAGCCCCTACCTACGAGCAGTACTTC.

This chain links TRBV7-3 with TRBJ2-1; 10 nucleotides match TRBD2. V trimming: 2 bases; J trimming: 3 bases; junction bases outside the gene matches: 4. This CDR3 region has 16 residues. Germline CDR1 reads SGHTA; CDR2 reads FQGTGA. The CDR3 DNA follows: TGTGCCAGCAGCTTAGTAGCGGGGGGCATCTACAATGAGCAGTTCTTC. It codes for CASSLVAGGIYNEQFF.

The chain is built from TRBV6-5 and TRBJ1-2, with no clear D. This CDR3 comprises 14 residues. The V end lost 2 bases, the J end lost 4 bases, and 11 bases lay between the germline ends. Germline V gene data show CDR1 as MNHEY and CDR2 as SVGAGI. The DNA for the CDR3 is TGTGCCAGCAGTTACGGCTGGGAGAGCTATGGCTACACCTTC. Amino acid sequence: CASSYGWESYGYTF.

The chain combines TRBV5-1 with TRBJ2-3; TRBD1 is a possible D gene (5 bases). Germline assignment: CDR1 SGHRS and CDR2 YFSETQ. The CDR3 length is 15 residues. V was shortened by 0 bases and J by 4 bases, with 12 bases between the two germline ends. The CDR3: CASSLEGRAADTQYF. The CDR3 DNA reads TGCGCCAGCAGCTTGGAGGGCAGGGCGGCAGATACGCAGTATTTT.

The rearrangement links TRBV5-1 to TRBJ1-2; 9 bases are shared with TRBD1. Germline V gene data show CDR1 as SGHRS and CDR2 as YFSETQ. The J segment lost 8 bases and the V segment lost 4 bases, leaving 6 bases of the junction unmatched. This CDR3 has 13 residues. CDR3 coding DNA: TGCGCCAGCAGCACAGGGACAGGGTACGGCTACACCTTC. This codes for CASSTGTGYGYTF.

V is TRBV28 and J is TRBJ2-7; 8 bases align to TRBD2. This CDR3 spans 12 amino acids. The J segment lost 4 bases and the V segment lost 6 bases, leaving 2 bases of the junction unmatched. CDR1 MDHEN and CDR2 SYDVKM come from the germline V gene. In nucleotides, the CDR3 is TGTGCCAGCAGGCGCGGGGGGTACGAGCAGTACTTC. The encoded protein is CASRRGGYEQYF.

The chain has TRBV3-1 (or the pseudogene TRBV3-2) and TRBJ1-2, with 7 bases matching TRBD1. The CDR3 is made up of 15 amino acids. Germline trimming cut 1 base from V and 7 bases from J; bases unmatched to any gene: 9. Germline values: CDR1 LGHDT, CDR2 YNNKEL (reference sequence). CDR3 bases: TGTGCCAGCAGCCAAGGTGAAGGGGGCCTCTCTGGCTACACCTTC. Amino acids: CASSQGEGGLSGYTF.

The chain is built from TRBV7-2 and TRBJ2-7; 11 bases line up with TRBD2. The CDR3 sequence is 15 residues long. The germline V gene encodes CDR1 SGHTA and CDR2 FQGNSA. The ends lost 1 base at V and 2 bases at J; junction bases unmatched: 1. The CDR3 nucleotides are TGTGCCAGCAGCTTAGGTAGCGGGGGGGCCTACGAGCAGTACTTC. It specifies CASSLGSGGAYEQYF.

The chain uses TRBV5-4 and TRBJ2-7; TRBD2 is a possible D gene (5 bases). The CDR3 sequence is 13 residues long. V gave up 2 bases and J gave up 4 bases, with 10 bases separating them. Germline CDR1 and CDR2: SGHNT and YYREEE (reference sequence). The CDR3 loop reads CASSFGGLYEQYF. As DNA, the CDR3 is TGTGCCAGCAGCTTCGGAGGTTTGTACGAGCAGTACTTC.

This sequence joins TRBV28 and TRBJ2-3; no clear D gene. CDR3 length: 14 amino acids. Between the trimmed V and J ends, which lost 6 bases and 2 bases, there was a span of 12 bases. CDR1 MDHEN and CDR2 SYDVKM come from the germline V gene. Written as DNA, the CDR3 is TGTGCCAGCAGGCCTACTGTAATCACAGATACGCAGTATTTT. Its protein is CASRPTVITDTQYF.

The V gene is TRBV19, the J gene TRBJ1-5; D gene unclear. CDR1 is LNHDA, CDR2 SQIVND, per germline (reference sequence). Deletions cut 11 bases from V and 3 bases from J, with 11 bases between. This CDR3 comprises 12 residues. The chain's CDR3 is CASRDTNQPQHF. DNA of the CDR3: TGTGCCTCCCGGGATACCAATCAGCCCCAGCATTTT. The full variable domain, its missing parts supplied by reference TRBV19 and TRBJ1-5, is DGGITQSPKYLFRKEGQNVTLSCEQNLNHDAMYWYRQDPGQGLRLIYYSQIVNDFQKGDIAEGYSVSREKKESFPLTVTSAQKNPTAFYLCASRDTNQPQHFGDGTRLSIL.

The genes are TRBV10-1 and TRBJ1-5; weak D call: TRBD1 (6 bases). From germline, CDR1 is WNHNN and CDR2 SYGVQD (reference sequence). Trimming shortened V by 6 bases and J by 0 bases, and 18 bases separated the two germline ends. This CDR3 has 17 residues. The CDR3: CASSGQGSKTSNQPQHF. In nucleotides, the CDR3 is TGCGCCAGCAGCGGGCAGGGGTCTAAGACTAGCAATCAGCCCCAGCATTTT.

The CDR3 bases are TGTGCCAGCAGCTTAAGAGGAACTAGGGAAGAGACCCAGTACTTC. Translated, it gives CASSLRGTREETQYF. V is TRBV11-3 and J is TRBJ2-5, with D perhaps matching TRBD2 (5 bases). CDR1 and CDR2 from the germline V gene are SGHNT and YENEEA. The CDR3 loop spans 15 amino acids. The germline V and J ends were trimmed by 2 bases and 3 bases, with 13 bases remaining between them.

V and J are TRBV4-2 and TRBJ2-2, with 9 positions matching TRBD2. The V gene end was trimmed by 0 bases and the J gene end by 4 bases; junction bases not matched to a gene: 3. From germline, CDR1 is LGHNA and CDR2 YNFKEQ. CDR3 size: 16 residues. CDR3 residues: CASSQDLAGLTGELFF. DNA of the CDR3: TGTGCCAGCAGCCAAGATCTAGCGGGGCTCACCGGGGAGCTGTTTTTT.

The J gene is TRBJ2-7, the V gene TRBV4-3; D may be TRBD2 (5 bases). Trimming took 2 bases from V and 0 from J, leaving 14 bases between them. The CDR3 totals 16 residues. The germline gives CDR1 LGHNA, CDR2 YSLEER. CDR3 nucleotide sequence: TGCGCCAGCAGCCAACAATGGGGAGCCAGCTCCTACGAGCAGTACTTC. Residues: CASSQQWGASSYEQYF.

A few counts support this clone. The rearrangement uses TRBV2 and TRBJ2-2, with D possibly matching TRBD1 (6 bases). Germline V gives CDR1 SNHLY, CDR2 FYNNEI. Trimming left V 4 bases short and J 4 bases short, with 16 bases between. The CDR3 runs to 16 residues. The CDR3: CASSVYRVTSTGELFF. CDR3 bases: TGTGCCAGCAGTGTGTACAGGGTTACAAGCACCGGGGAGCTGTTTTTT.

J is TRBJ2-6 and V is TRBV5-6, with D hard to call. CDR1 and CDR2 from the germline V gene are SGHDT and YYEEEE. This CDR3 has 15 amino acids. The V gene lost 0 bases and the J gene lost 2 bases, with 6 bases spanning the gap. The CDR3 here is CASSLDTTGANVLTF. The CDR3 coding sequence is TGTGCCAGCAGCTTGGACACCACTGGGGCCAACGTCCTGACTTTC.

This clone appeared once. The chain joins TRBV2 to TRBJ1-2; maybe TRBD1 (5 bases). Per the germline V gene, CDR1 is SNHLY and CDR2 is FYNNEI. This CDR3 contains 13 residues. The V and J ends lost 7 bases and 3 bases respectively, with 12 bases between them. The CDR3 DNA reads TGTGCCAGCATCCCAGGGTCAGACTATGGCTACACCTTC. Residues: CASIPGSDYGYTF.

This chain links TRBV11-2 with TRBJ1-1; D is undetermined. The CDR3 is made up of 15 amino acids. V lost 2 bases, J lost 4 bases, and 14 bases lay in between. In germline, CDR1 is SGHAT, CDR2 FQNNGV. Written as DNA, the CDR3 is TGTGCCAGCAGCTTAATTGCGGGTCTGGGCACTGAAGCTTTCTTT. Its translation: CASSLIAGLGTEAFF. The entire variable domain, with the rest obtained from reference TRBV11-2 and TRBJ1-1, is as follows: EAGVAQSPRYKIIEKRQSVAFWCNPISGHATLYWYQQILGQGPKLLIQFQNNGVVDDSQLPKDRFSAERLKGVDSTLKIQPAKLEDSAVYLCASSLIAGLGTEAFFGQGTRLTVV.

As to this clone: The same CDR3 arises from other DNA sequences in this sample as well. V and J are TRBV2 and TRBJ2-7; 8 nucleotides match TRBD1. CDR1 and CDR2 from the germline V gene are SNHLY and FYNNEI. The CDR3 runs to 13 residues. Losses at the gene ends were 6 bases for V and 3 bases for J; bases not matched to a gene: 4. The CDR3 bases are TGTGCCAGCAGCTGGACAGGGAACTACGAGCAGTACTTC. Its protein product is CASSWTGNYEQYF.

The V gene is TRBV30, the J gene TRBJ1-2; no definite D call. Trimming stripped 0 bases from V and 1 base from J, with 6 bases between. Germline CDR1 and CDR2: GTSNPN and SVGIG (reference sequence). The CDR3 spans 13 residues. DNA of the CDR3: TGTGCCTGGAGTGTAGAGTATAACTATGGCTACACCTTC. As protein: CAWSVEYNYGYTF.

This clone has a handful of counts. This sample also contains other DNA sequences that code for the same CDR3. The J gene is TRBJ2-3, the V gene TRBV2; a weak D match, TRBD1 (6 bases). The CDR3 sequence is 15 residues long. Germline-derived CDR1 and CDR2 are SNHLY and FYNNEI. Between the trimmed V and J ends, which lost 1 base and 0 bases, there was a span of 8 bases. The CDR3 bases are TGTGCCAGCAGTGAAGGGACAGCTAGCACAGATACGCAGTATTTT. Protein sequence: CASSEGTASTDTQYF. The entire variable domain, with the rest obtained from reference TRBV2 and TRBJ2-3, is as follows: EPEVTQTPSHQVTQMGQEVILRCVPISNHLYFYWYRQILGQKVEFLVSFYNNEISEKSEIFDDQFSVERPDGSNFTLKIRSTKLEDSAMYFCASSEGTASTDTQYFGPGTRLTVL.